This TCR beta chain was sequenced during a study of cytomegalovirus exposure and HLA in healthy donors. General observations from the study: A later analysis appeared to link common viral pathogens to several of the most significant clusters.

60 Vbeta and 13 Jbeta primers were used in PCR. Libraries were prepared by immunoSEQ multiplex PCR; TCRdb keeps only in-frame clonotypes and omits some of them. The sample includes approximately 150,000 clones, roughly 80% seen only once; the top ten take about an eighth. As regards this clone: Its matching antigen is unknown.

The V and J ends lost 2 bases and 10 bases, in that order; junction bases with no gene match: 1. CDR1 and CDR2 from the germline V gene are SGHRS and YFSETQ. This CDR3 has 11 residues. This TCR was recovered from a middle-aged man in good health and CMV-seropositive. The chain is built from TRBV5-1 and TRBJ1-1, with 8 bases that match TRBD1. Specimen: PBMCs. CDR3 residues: CASSLQGVAFF. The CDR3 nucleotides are TGCGCCAGCAGCTTACAGGGGGTAGCTTTCTTT.